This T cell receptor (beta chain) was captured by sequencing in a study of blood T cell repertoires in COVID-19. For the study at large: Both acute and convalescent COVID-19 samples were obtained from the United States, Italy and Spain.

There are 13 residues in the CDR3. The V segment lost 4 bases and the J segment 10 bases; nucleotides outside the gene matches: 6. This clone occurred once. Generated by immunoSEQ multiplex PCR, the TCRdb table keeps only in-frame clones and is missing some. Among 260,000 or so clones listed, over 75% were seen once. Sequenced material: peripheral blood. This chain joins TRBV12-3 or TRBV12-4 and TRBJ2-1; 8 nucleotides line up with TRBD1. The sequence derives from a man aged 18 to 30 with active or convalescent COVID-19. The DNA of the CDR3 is TGTGCCAGCAGTTCAGTAGGACAGGGCGAGCAGTTCTTC. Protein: CASSSVGQGEQFF.